This is a list of T cell receptor beta chains from one sample in a study of T-cell reconstitution after alpha-beta-depleted transplantation in children. Using its own MiXCR run on the PCR reads, TCRdb lists one record per CDR3 protein. The sample contains 200,000 to 250,000 distinct CDR3 sequences, roughly 11% of which appear only once. Sequenced here: PBMCs, sampled before TCRalphabeta/CD19-depleted stem cell transplant. The receptors shown here come from a child under two years old with acute myeloid leukemia, due to receive a stem cell transplant. Both conserved end residues are part of each CDR3. The order of the fields is V gene, D gene, clone size, J gene, CDR3 protein, CDR3 DNA. D genes are given only for firm matches. For some rows the clone size is stated as once, few or many, or as a class when expanded; others skip it.

V gene: TRBV28
D gene: TRBD1
clone size: many
J gene: TRBJ2-5
CDR3 protein: CASSSPPGGHGETQYF
CDR3 DNA: TGTGCCAGCAGTTCACCACCAGGGGGCCATGGGGAGACCCAGTACTTC

V gene: TRBV20-1
D gene: TRBD2
clone size: many
J gene: TRBJ2-7
CDR3 protein: CSFSGRAYEQYF
CDR3 DNA: TGCAGTTTTAGCGGGAGGGCCTACGAGCAGTACTTC

V gene: TRBV7-3
D gene: -
clone size: many
J gene: TRBJ2-3
CDR3 protein: CASSLKEDRTDTQYF
CDR3 DNA: TGTGCCAGCAGCTTAAAAGAGGACCGAACAGATACGCAGTATTTT

V gene: TRBV12-3/TRBV12-4
D gene: -
clone size: few
J gene: TRBJ2-7
CDR3 protein: CASRPSTGGAGYEQYF
CDR3 DNA: TGTGCCAGCAGGCCATCAACAGGCGGGGCAGGCTACGAGCAGTACTTC

V gene: TRBV7-8
D gene: TRBD2
clone size: many
J gene: TRBJ2-5
CDR3 protein: CASSSVTSGPQETQYF
CDR3 DNA: TGTGCCAGCAGCTCTGTAACTAGCGGGCCACAAGAGACCCAGTACTTC

V gene: TRBV5-2
D gene: -
clone size: -
J gene: TRBJ1-1
CDR3 protein: CASNYGGTEAFF
CDR3 DNA: TGTGCCAGCAACTACGGGGGGACTGAAGCTTTCTTT

V gene: TRBV11-2
D gene: -
clone size: many
J gene: TRBJ2-1
CDR3 protein: CASSLDGGSYNEQFF
CDR3 DNA: TGTGCCAGCAGCTTAGATGGAGGGTCCTACAATGAGCAGTTCTTC

V gene: TRBV5-1
D gene: -
clone size: many
J gene: TRBJ2-2
CDR3 protein: CASSPNNGQSGELFF
CDR3 DNA: TGCGCCAGCAGCCCAAACAACGGACAGTCCGGGGAGCTGTTTTTT

V gene: TRBV7-3
D gene: -
clone size: -
J gene: TRBJ2-1
CDR3 protein: CASSSGLPYNEQFF
CDR3 DNA: TGTGCCAGCAGCTCGGGACTGCCTTACAATGAGCAGTTCTTC

V gene: TRBV12-3/TRBV12-4
D gene: TRBD2
clone size: once
J gene: TRBJ2-5
CDR3 protein: CASSLVPRASGEGTQHF
CDR3 DNA: TGTGCCAGTAGTTTAGTCCCGCGGGCTAGCGGGGAGGGGACCCAGCACTTC

V gene: TRBV6-2/TRBV6-3
D gene: TRBD2
clone size: -
J gene: TRBJ2-1
CDR3 protein: CASSSPPLAVGEQFF
CDR3 DNA: TGTGCCAGCAGTTCCCCGCCACTAGCGGTCGGTGAGCAGTTCTTC

V gene: TRBV12-3/TRBV12-4
D gene: -
clone size: many
J gene: TRBJ2-1
CDR3 protein: CASSLIPYNEQFF
CDR3 DNA: TGTGCCAGCAGTTTGATCCCCTACAATGAGCAGTTCTTC

V gene: TRBV20-1
D gene: -
clone size: many
J gene: TRBJ2-3
CDR3 protein: CSASRQTTDTQYF
CDR3 DNA: TGCAGTGCTAGCCGACAGACCACAGATACGCAGTATTTT

V gene: TRBV10-2
D gene: TRBD1
clone size: -
J gene: TRBJ1-1
CDR3 protein: CATSQGAIEAFF
CDR3 DNA: TGCGCCACCTCGCAGGGGGCCATTGAAGCTTTCTTT

V gene: TRBV7-8
D gene: -
clone size: -
J gene: TRBJ1-5
CDR3 protein: CASSFSPDSNQPQHF
CDR3 DNA: TGTGCCAGCAGCTTTTCCCCTGATAGCAATCAGCCCCAGCATTTT

V gene: TRBV5-1
D gene: TRBD2
clone size: many
J gene: TRBJ2-1
CDR3 protein: CASSSTLAGIANNEQFF
CDR3 DNA: TGCGCCAGCAGCTCTACCCTAGCGGGGATAGCTAACAATGAGCAGTTCTTC

V gene: TRBV28
D gene: -
clone size: many
J gene: TRBJ2-5
CDR3 protein: CASSFMGRETQYF
CDR3 DNA: TGTGCCAGCAGTTTCATGGGTAGGGAGACCCAGTACTTC

V gene: TRBV29-1
D gene: -
clone size: many
J gene: TRBJ2-2
CDR3 protein: CSVARGANTGELFF
CDR3 DNA: TGCAGCGTGGCCAGGGGCGCGAACACCGGGGAGCTGTTTTTT

V gene: TRBV12-3/TRBV12-4
D gene: TRBD1
clone size: many
J gene: TRBJ2-1
CDR3 protein: CASSYSTGGNEQFF
CDR3 DNA: TGTGCCAGCAGTTATTCGACAGGGGGAAATGAGCAGTTCTTC

V gene: TRBV7-2
D gene: -
clone size: many
J gene: TRBJ2-6
CDR3 protein: CASSLDTNGANVLTF
CDR3 DNA: TGTGCCAGCAGCTTAGACACGAATGGGGCCAACGTCCTGACTTTC